The sample holds many counts of the clone carrying this T cell receptor beta chain. These data originate in a study of Graves' ophthalmopathy and Graves' hyperthyroidism. Stable hyperthyroidism referred to disease that showed no ophthalmopathy within 18 months of follow-up. From fresh peripheral blood, 10 ml in volume, the PBMCs were obtained. Amplifying from RNA transcripts, the study obtained TCR beta CDR3 regions. Investigators did first-round RT-PCR with HTBI primers, then second-round multiplex PCR. TCRdb independently ran MiXCR on the multiplex PCR reads; one entry per CDR3 protein. The data contain 300,000 to 500,000 distinct CDR3 sequences, roughly 14% of them singletons. Looked up from germline, CDR1 is LNHDA and CDR2 is SQIVND (reference sequence). Trimming pared 5 bases from V and 7 bases from J, leaving 14 bases between. This CDR3 contains 13 residues.

This TCR came from a woman aged 18-30 years with stable Graves' hyperthyroidism. V usage is TRBV19 and J usage is TRBJ1-1; a weak D match, TRBD1 (5 bases). The sequenced sample consisted of peripheral blood. This CDR3 reads CASSPRDGDEAFF. In DNA, the CDR3 is TGTGCCAGTAGTCCCCGGGACGGAGATGAAGCTTTCTTT.